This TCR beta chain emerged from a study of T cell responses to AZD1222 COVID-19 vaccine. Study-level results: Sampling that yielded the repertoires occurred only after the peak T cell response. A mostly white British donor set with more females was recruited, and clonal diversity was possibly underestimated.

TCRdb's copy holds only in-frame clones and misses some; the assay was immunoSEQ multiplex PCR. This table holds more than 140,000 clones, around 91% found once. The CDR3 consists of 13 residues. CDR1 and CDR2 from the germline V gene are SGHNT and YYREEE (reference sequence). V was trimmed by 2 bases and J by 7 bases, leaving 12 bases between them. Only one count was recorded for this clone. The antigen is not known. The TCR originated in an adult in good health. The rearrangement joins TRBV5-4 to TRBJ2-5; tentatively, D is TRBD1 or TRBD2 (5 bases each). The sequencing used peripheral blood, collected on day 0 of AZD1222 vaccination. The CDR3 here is CASSFGTPGTQYF. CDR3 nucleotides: TGTGCCAGCAGCTTCGGGACGCCAGGGACCCAGTACTTC.